The 9 T cell receptor beta chains in this list originate from one sample, sequenced in a study of cytomegalovirus exposure and HLA in healthy donors. 13 Jbeta primers and 60 Vbeta primers were used for the PCR. Only in-frame clones appear in the TCRdb table, and some are missing; sequencing was by immunoSEQ multiplex PCR. The profile covers about 150,000 clones, with roughly 80% appearing a single time and less than 2.5% taken by the ten largest. The sample comprised PBMCs. The source is a male donor in good health and CMV-seronegative.

This chain links TRBV5-1 with TRBJ2-7, with 10 bases that match TRBD2. Looked up from germline, CDR1 is SGHRS and CDR2 is YFSETQ. The CDR3 has 15 amino acids. The V gene end was trimmed by 4 bases and the J gene end by 3 bases; junction bases not matched to a gene: 7. As DNA, the CDR3 is TGCGCCAGCAGCAATTCGACTAGCGGGCTCTACGAGCAGTACTTC. Its protein is CASSNSTSGLYEQYF.

The V call is TRBV18, the J call TRBJ1-6; TRBD1 agrees at 8 bases. Trimming took 6 bases from V and 6 from J; bases not matched to a gene: 4. CDR1 KGHSH and CDR2 LQKENI come from the germline V gene. The CDR3 is 14 residues long. The CDR3 here is CASSTDRVNSPLHF. The CDR3 DNA sequence: TGTGCCAGCTCTACGGACAGGGTTAATTCACCCCTCCACTTT. Combining the CDR3 with reference TRBV18 and TRBJ1-6 gives the whole variable domain NAGVMQNPRHLVRRRGQEARLRCSPMKGHSHVYWYRQLPEEGLKFMVYLQKENIIDESGMPKERFSAEFPKEGPSILRIQQVVRGDSAAYFCASSTDRVNSPLHFGNGTRLTVT.

CDR3 sequence reads: CASSTGGTNEKLFF. The CDR3 bases are TGTGCCAGCAGTACAGGGGGCACTAATGAAAAACTGTTTTTT. The J gene is TRBJ1-4, the V gene TRBV6-5, with 9 bases fitting TRBD1. V trimming: 5 bases; J trimming: 2 bases; junction bases outside the gene matches: 0. The CDR3 contains 14 residues. Germline V CDR1 and CDR2: MNHEY, SVGAGI.

In its sample, this clone was seen once. This CDR3 reads CASSPGTSQYEQYF. The DNA for the CDR3 is TGTGCCAGCAGTCCTGGGACTAGCCAATACGAGCAGTACTTC. The chain employs TRBV6-6 and TRBJ2-7, with 9 bases aligning to TRBD2. CDR1 and CDR2 from the germline V gene are MNHNY and SVGAGI (reference sequence). The CDR3 sequence is 14 residues long. After removal of 5 bases from V and 4 bases from J, the junction contained 6 bases not matched to a gene.

This clone was recorded only once. This sequence joins TRBV10-3 and TRBJ2-1, with 14 bases that match TRBD2. The CDR3 length is 17 residues. Germline trimming cut 0 bases from V and 5 bases from J; bases unmatched to any gene: 3. Per the germline V gene, CDR1 is ENHRY and CDR2 is SYGVKD. The CDR3 region has the DNA TGTGCCATCAGTGAGTCCAGGACTAGCGGGGGGCACAATGAGCAGTTCTTC. Amino acid sequence: CAISESRTSGGHNEQFF.

J is TRBJ2-5 and V is TRBV4-1, with 10 nucleotides matching TRBD2. The J call is in doubt because the DNA end fits TRBJ2-7 better. The length of the CDR3 is 15 residues. CDR1 and CDR2 (germline): MGHRA, YSYEKL. The CDR3 DNA sequence: TGCGCCAGCAGCCAAGTTGCTAGCGGGAGATACGAGCAGTACTTC. Its translation is CASSQVASGRYEQYF.

The rearrangement joins TRBV6-7 to TRBJ2-4; 9 nucleotides line up with TRBD2. TRBV6-7 qualifies as an ORF whose function is uncertain. CDR3 length: 12 amino acids. V trimming: 7 bases; J trimming: 12 bases; junction bases outside the gene matches: 7. The CDR3 sequence: CASKWAGGSQYF. CDR3 sequence (DNA): TGTGCCAGCAAATGGGCGGGGGGGAGTCAGTACTTC.

Only one count was recorded for this clone. The rearrangement links TRBV18 to TRBJ1-1; tentatively, D is TRBD1 (5 bases). CDR3 length equals 14 residues. Germline-derived CDR1 and CDR2 are KGHSH and LQKENI. Trimming shortened V by 2 bases and J by 0 bases, and 7 bases separated the two germline ends. The CDR3 is CASSPGAMNTEAFF. The CDR3, as DNA: TGTGCCAGCTCACCAGGGGCTATGAACACTGAAGCTTTCTTT.

The chain recombines TRBV28 with TRBJ2-2; TRBD1 matches at 12 bases. CDR1 and CDR2 from the germline V gene are MDHEN and SYDVKM. Trimming at V came to 2 bases and at J to 4 bases, leaving 2 bases not matched to a gene. This CDR3 is 16 amino acids long. CDR3 sequence (DNA): TGTGCCAGCAGTTTACAGGGACAGGGGGCCACCGGGGAGCTGTTTTTT. It translates to CASSLQGQGATGELFF.